Sequencing of this TCR beta chain was carried out in a study of blood T cell repertoires in COVID-19. About the research overall: Italy, Spain and the United States were the sources of the convalescent and acute COVID-19 samples.

In the authors' workflow: Researchers report that nucleated cell counts were estimated from reference gene primer amplification. Profiling relied on immunoSEQ multiplex PCR, and the TCRdb table lists in-frame clones only, not all of them. That table gives V, J and clone size, and the DNA gave D and trimming. The sample shows roughly 310,000 clones, roughly 90% of them seen only once. With 5 bases clipped from V and 4 bases from J, the junction kept 9 bases outside the gene matches. The CDR3 spans 15 residues. In germline, CDR1 is MNHNY, CDR2 SVGAGI (reference sequence). The chain combines TRBV6-6 with TRBJ2-5; the match to TRBD2 covers 8 bases. The source material was PBMCs or T cells enriched from blood (not recorded which). This TCR was recovered from a man in his fifties or sixties who had recovered from COVID-19. CDR3 region: CASSRSGGEGETQYF. The CDR3 DNA reads as TGTGCCAGCAGTCGATCCGGGGGGGAAGGAGAGACCCAGTACTTC.